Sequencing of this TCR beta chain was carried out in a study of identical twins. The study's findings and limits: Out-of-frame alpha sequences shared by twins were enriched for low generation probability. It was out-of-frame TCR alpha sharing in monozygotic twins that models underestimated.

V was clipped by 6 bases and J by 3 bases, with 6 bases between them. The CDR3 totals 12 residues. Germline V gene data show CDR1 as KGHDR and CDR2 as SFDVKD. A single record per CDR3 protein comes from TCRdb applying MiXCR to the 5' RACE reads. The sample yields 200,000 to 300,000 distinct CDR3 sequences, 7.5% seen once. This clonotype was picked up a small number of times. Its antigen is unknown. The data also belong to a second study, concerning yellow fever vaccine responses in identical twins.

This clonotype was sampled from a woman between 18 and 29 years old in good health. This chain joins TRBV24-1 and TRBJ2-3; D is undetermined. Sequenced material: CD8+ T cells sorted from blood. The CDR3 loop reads CATSPGTDTQYF. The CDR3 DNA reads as TGTGCCACCAGTCCCGGGACAGATACGCAGTATTTT.